This T cell receptor beta chain derives from a study of blood T cell repertoires in COVID-19. At the level of the study: The origin of the acute and convalescent COVID-19 samples was the United States, Italy and Spain.

Under the authors' procedure: The authors estimated nucleated cell counts from reference gene primer amplification. Libraries were prepared by immunoSEQ multiplex PCR; TCRdb keeps only in-frame clonotypes and omits some of them. V and J calls and clone size are given by that table; D and trimming were obtained from the DNA. Among about 120,000 clones listed, approximately 90% were seen once. The CDR3 consists of 13 residues. Per the germline V gene, CDR1 is SQVTM and CDR2 is ANQGSEA. V lost 3 bases to trimming and J lost 1 base, with 9 bases between them. J is TRBJ1-1 and V is TRBV29-1; a weak D match, TRBD1 (5 bases). The sample consisted of peripheral blood. The TCR comes from a woman in her forties or fifties with acute or convalescent COVID-19. The chain's CDR3 is CSVESGGNTEAFF. The CDR3 region has the DNA TGCAGCGTTGAGTCCGGGGGGAACACTGAAGCTTTCTTT. Full variable domain (rest looked up from reference TRBV29-1 and TRBJ1-1): SAVISQKPSRDICQRGTSLTIQCQVDSQVTMMFWYRQQPGQSLTLIATANQGSEATYESGFVIDKFPISRPNLTFSTLTVSNMSPEDSSIYLCSVESGGNTEAFFGQGTRLTVV.